The rows below give T cell receptor beta chains drawn from one sample of a study of technical replicates of blood from several donors. The protocol was immunoSEQ multiplex PCR, while the TCRdb copy is restricted to in-frame clones and leaves out a portion. Of about 87,000 clones in the sample, 95% were seen once. The source material was T cells isolated from PBMCs. Receptors were obtained from a human donor in good health. CDR3s include the opening cysteine and the closing phenylalanine or tryptophan. The order of the fields is J gene, V gene, clone size, CDR3 length, D gene, CDR3 DNA, CDR3 protein. D genes are given only for firm matches. Expanded clones are given a class, and other clones once, few, many or no size at all.

>TRBJ2-7|TRBV11-2|few|13|.
TGTGCCAGCAGCCCCTCGGAGCTCTACGAGCAGTACTTC
CASSPSELYEQYF
>TRBJ1-1|TRBV6-5|.|12|.
TGTGCCAGCAGTTACTCGAGGGCTGAAGCTTTCTTT
CASSYSRAEAFF
>TRBJ2-1|TRBV14|.|12|.
TGTGCCAGCAGCACTCATCCCAATGAGCAGTTCTTC
CASSTHPNEQFF
>TRBJ2-4|TRBV5-1|.|13|.
TGCGCCAGCAGCTTTTATGGAGAAAACATTCAGTACTTC
CASSFYGENIQYF
>TRBJ2-1|TRBV9|.|15|TRBD2
TGTGCCAGCAGTGGGGGACTAGCGGGATACAATGAGCAGTTCTTC
CASSGGLAGYNEQFF
>TRBJ2-1|TRBV9|.|15|TRBD1
TGTGCCAGCAGCGTAGCCTCCACAGGGGTCAATGAGCAGTTCTTC
CASSVASTGVNEQFF
>TRBJ2-3|TRBV7-2|once|16|TRBD2
TGTGCCAGCAGCTTAAGACTAGCGGGAGACACAGATACGCAGTATTTT
CASSLRLAGDTDTQYF
>TRBJ2-7|TRBV5-8|once|15|TRBD2
TGTGCCAGCAGCCCGAGAGCGGGGTCCCCCAGGGAGCAGTACTTC
CASSPRAGSPREQYF
>TRBJ1-1|TRBV2|.|14|TRBD1
TGTGCCAGCAGTGAAGTCGTGGGACAGTCTGAAGCTTTCTTT
CASSEVVGQSEAFF
>TRBJ2-3|TRBV4-3|.|16|TRBD2
TGCGCCAGCAGCCAGTTTAGCGGGAGTCCAACAGATACGCAGTATTTT
CASSQFSGSPTDTQYF
>TRBJ1-5|TRBV28|.|15|TRBD1
TGTGCCAGCACCCTAAAACAGGGGCCAGGATGGCCCCAGCATTTT
CASTLKQGPGWPQHF
>TRBJ1-4|TRBV9|.|14|.
TGTGCCAGCAGCGTAGGGGGCTCGATGGAAAAACTGTTTTTT
CASSVGGSMEKLFF
>TRBJ2-3|TRBV29-1|.|16|.
TGCAGCGTTGAAGATCCTGCAGGGATCAGCACAGATACGCAGTATTTT
CSVEDPAGISTDTQYF